This T cell receptor (beta chain) was sequenced for a study of blood T cell repertoires in COVID-19. The CDR3 covers 16 residues. Germline V lookup: CDR1 SGHDN, CDR2 FVKESK. Unmatched junction bases numbered 11, after V lost 4 bases and J lost 7 bases. Sequenced by immunoSEQ multiplex PCR; TCRdb stores in-frame clones only, minus some. The sample has under 200,000 clones, roughly 80% seen once. Specimen: peripheral blood. The TCR was taken from a woman aged 55-69 years with COVID-19, enrolled during active disease. The chain recombines TRBV14 with TRBJ2-1; 9 bases agree with TRBD2. CDR3 coding DNA: TGTGCCAGCAGCCCCCGTGGGCGGGAGGGCCGAAATGAGCAGTTCTTC. It is translated as CASSPRGREGRNEQFF.